The clone carrying this TCR beta chain was counted once. Profiled with immunoSEQ multiplex PCR; TCRdb holds only in-frame clones, not every one. The sample has around 47,000 clones, about 94% seen once; the top ten hold about 4.5%. CDR1 is SGDLS and CDR2 is YYNGEE in the germline V gene. CDR3 length: 13 amino acids. Trimming removed 3 bases at V and 3 bases at J, with 9 bases between. This sample was included in a study of T cell changes during pregnancy in multiple sclerosis. Specimen: CD8+ T cells from peripheral blood mononuclear cells, collected in the first trimester of pregnancy. The chain joins TRBV9 to TRBJ1-1; a possible D gene is TRBD1 (5 bases). The sequence came from a female donor with multiple sclerosis, enrolled in a pregnancy study. The CDR3 loop is CASSARGDTEAFF. In DNA form, the CDR3 reads TGTGCCAGCAGCGCCCGGGGGGACACTGAAGCTTTCTTT.